Below, 14 T cell receptor beta chains from the same sample are listed, as sequenced in a study of blood T cell repertoires in COVID-19. Sequencing used immunoSEQ multiplex PCR; TCRdb keeps in-frame clones, though not all of them. The sample lists 150,000 or so clones, approximately 83% occurring once. Material: peripheral blood. These receptors were obtained from a woman in her sixties or seventies with acute or convalescent COVID-19.

This clone occurred once. The V call is TRBV9, the J call TRBJ1-2; TRBD1 matches 8 bases. CDR1 and CDR2 (germline): SGDLS, YYNGEE. Trimming removed 4 bases from V and 4 bases from J; junction bases left unmatched: 6. The CDR3 runs to 14 residues. The CDR3 sequence is CASSPRTGIYGYTF. Written as DNA, the CDR3 is TGTGCCAGCAGCCCCCGGACAGGGATCTATGGCTACACCTTC.

The gene calls are TRBV7-9 and TRBJ1-5; 11 bases align to TRBD1. Germline values: CDR1 SEHNR, CDR2 FQNEAQ (reference sequence). CDR3 size: 18 residues. V was clipped by 5 bases and J by 1 base; unmatched bases: 10. The CDR3 loop is CASSHTGQGEGSNQPQHF. CDR3 coding DNA: TGTGCCAGCAGCCACACGGGACAGGGGGAAGGGAGCAATCAGCCCCAGCATTTT.

The J gene is TRBJ2-1, the V gene TRBV27; 8 nucleotides agree with TRBD2. J lost 14 bases, V lost 5 bases, and 14 bases had no gene match. Germline lookup yields CDR1 MNHEY and CDR2 SMNVEV (reference sequence). CDR3 size: 14 residues. CDR3 region: CASSTSRTSFLEFF. In nucleotides, the CDR3 is TGTGCCAGCAGTACGAGCCGGACTAGCTTTTTGGAGTTCTTC.

This sequence joins TRBV3-1 (or the pseudogene TRBV3-2) and TRBJ2-7; D may be TRBD2 (6 bases). Germline V gives CDR1 LGHDT, CDR2 YNNKEL (reference sequence). The CDR3 runs 14 residues. Trimming took 4 bases from V and 6 from J, leaving 16 bases between them. The CDR3 DNA reads as TGTGCCAGCAGCCGCATCGGGACTGCAAGCGAGCAGTACTTC. Translating gives CASSRIGTASEQYF.

CDR3 amino acids: CASSFWPLREMNTEAFF. For the CDR3, the DNA is TGTGCCAGCAGTTTTTGGCCTTTGAGGGAAATGAACACTGAAGCTTTCTTT. The chain links TRBV27 to TRBJ1-1; no firm D call. Germline CDR1 reads MNHEY; CDR2 reads SMNVEV (reference sequence). V lost 3 bases, J lost 0 bases, and 17 bases lay in between. The CDR3 covers 17 residues.

This sequence joins TRBV18 and TRBJ1-2, with a weak D call TRBD1 (5 bases). Trimming shortened V by 2 bases and J by 2 bases, and 9 bases separated the two germline ends. Germline lookup yields CDR1 KGHSH and CDR2 LQKENI. The CDR3 totals 14 residues. For the CDR3, the DNA is TGTGCCAGCTCACCAGCATCAGGGAACTATGGCTACACCTTC. Translating it yields CASSPASGNYGYTF.

This clone showed up just a few times. V and J are TRBV11-3 and TRBJ1-2; possible D gene TRBD1, 5 bases. The V gene lost 1 base and the J gene lost 3 bases, with 6 bases spanning the gap. The CDR3 length is 13 residues. CDR1 is SGHNT and CDR2 is YENEEA in the germline V gene. The CDR3 DNA reads as TGTGCCAGCAGCTTAGGCAGGGACTATGGCTACACCTTC. Translated: CASSLGRDYGYTF.

The chain joins TRBV5-1 to TRBJ2-7; D is perhaps TRBD2 (5 bases). Germline lookup yields CDR1 SGHRS and CDR2 YFSETQ. V gave up 0 bases and J gave up 4 bases, with 11 bases separating them. There are 14 residues in the CDR3. The CDR3 region is CASSLDSPGYEQYF. As DNA, the CDR3 is TGCGCCAGCAGCTTGGATAGCCCGGGGTACGAGCAGTACTTC.

In its sample, this clone was seen a few times. This chain links TRBV18 with TRBJ1-5; possibly TRBD1 for D (6 bases). The CDR3 spans 14 residues. From germline, CDR1 is KGHSH and CDR2 LQKENI. V was shortened by 3 bases and J by 3 bases, with 9 bases between the two germline ends. CDR3 loop: CASSPGQPNQPQHF. For the CDR3, the DNA is TGTGCCAGCTCACCTGGACAGCCCAATCAGCCCCAGCATTTT.

V is TRBV5-1 and J is TRBJ2-3, with 10 bases identical to TRBD2. The CDR3 sequence is 15 residues long. Germline-derived CDR1 and CDR2 are SGHRS and YFSETQ. V shed 3 bases and J 5 bases; nucleotides not matched to a gene: 6. CDR3 loop: CASSSSGRGGDTQYF. As DNA, the CDR3 is TGCGCCAGCAGCTCTAGCGGGAGAGGGGGAGATACGCAGTATTTT. Filled out from reference TRBV5-1 and TRBJ2-3, the complete variable domain reads KAGVTQTPRYLIKTRGQQVTLSCSPISGHRSVSWYQQTPGQGLQFLFEYFSETQRNKGNFPGRFSGRQFSNSRSEMNVSTLELGDSALYLCASSSSGRGGDTQYFGPGTRLTVL.

The chain uses TRBV27 and TRBJ1-2, with a tentative D call TRBD1 (6 bases). CDR1 is MNHEY, CDR2 SMNVEV, per germline (reference sequence). Deletions cut 5 bases from V and 4 bases from J, with 14 bases between. The CDR3 covers 14 residues. CDR3 nucleotides: TGTGCCAGCAGTCCCAGGACAGAGACCTATGGCTACACCTTC. It encodes CASSPRTETYGYTF.

This chain uses TRBV3-1 (or the pseudogene TRBV3-2) with TRBJ2-3; a possible D gene is TRBD2 (6 bases). The CDR3 has 17 amino acids. Germline assignment: CDR1 LGHDT and CDR2 YNNKEL (reference sequence). Between the trimmed V and J ends, which lost 4 bases and 2 bases, there was a span of 19 bases. The CDR3 bases are TGTGCCAGCAGCCCACGTCTGGAGCGGGCTAACACAGATACGCAGTATTTT. Encoded protein: CASSPRLERANTDTQYF.

The chain has TRBV6-2 or TRBV6-3 and TRBJ2-7; TRBD1 might be the D (6 bases). The CDR3 consists of 13 residues. V was clipped by 5 bases and J by 5 bases, with 13 bases between them. Germline V gene data show CDR1 as MNHEY and CDR2 as SVGEGT. CDR3 DNA: TGTGCCAGCAGTACAGGGTTTATCCACGAGCAGTACTTC. Amino acid sequence: CASSTGFIHEQYF.

The chain joins TRBV27 to TRBJ1-2; no clear D gene. With 6 bases removed from V and 4 bases from J, the gap between germline ends came to 15 bases. Germline CDR1 is MNHEY and CDR2 is SMNVEV (reference sequence). CDR3 size: 14 residues. The CDR3 here is CASRSIAGLYGYTF. For the CDR3, the DNA is TGTGCCAGCAGATCAATCGCAGGCCTCTATGGCTACACCTTC.